These 21 T cell receptor beta chains came from one sample sequenced in a study of blood T cell repertoires in COVID-19 (TCRdb year 2020). Library prep was done by the immunoSEQ multiplex PCR assay. This immuneACCESS table, as held by TCRdb, lists in-frame sequences with V and J called but not all clones. Of the missing ones, under half trace to an unresolved V gene in checked studies; the others have no known cause. This sample is represented by roughly 200,000 clones; over 70% of them were singletons. 7.9% of the sample is held by the ten biggest clonotypes. Sequencing was done on a sample of peripheral blood. These receptors all come from a woman of 80 years or more with acute or convalescent COVID-19.

This clone came up once. This chain connects TRBV7-8 to TRBJ2-5; D is perhaps TRBD2 (5 bases). Germline V gene sequence: CDR1 SGHVS, CDR2 FQNEAQ. The V end lost 1 base, the J end lost 5 bases, and 8 bases lay between the germline ends. CDR3 length equals 13 residues. CDR3 amino acids: CASSLEQRETQYF. CDR3 coding DNA: TGTGCCAGCAGCTTAGAACAGCGGGAGACCCAGTACTTC.

The J gene is TRBJ1-2, the V gene TRBV19; D remains unclear. CDR3 length: 13 amino acids. The germline gives CDR1 LNHDA, CDR2 SQIVND (reference sequence). V was cut by 6 bases and J by 4 bases, with 12 bases left in between. CDR3 in amino acids: CASSELPSYGYTF. The DNA for the CDR3 is TGTGCCAGTAGCGAGCTCCCGAGCTATGGCTACACCTTC.

The chain has TRBV7-9 and TRBJ1-4; 7 positions match TRBD1. The germline V gene encodes CDR1 SEHNR and CDR2 FQNEAQ (reference sequence). The V segment lost 5 bases and the J segment 6 bases; nucleotides outside the gene matches: 9. CDR3 length: 15 residues. In nucleotides, the CDR3 is TGTGCCAGCAGCCGATTGGGACAGTCAGATGAAAAACTGTTTTTT. Its translation: CASSRLGQSDEKLFF.

This clone appeared many times. This chain connects TRBV4-2 to TRBJ1-4, with D hard to call. Germline-derived CDR1 and CDR2 are LGHNA and YNFKEQ. Between the trimmed V and J ends, which lost 1 base and 8 bases, there was a span of 17 bases. The CDR3 totals 16 residues. CDR3 region: CASSQGLGEVAEKLFF. CDR3 DNA: TGTGCCAGCAGCCAAGGACTGGGAGAGGTGGCAGAAAAACTGTTTTTT.

A single count supports this clone. The chain combines TRBV15 with TRBJ2-7; 11 bases match TRBD1. V lost 0 bases to trimming and J lost 6 bases; unmatched junction nucleotides: 7. From germline, CDR1 is LNHNV and CDR2 YYDKDF (reference sequence). CDR3 length equals 16 residues. The CDR3 nucleotides are TGTGCCACCAGCAGAGATTGGGGGACAGGGGGAAGCGAGCAGTACTTC. It is translated as CATSRDWGTGGSEQYF. Supplemented by reference TRBV15 and TRBJ2-7, the full variable domain reads DAMVIQNPRYQVTQFGKPVTLSCSQTLNHNVMYWYQQKSSQAPKLLFHYYDKDFNNEADTPDNFQSRRPNTSFCFLDIRSPGLGDTAMYLCATSRDWGTGGSEQYFGPGTRLTVT.

V and J are TRBV12-5 and TRBJ2-2, with 7 positions matching TRBD1. The CDR3 spans 14 residues. Germline V gives CDR1 LGHNT, CDR2 FRNRAP. The trim removed 6 bases at V and 5 bases at J, leaving 6 bases unmatched. The CDR3: CASGLGGSTGELFF. The CDR3 coding sequence is TGTGCTAGTGGACTAGGGGGCTCGACCGGGGAGCTGTTTTTT.

The chain couples TRBV2 to TRBJ1-2; possible D gene TRBD1, 6 bases. V was cut by 8 bases and J by 6 bases, with 19 bases left in between. CDR3 length: 14 amino acids. Germline CDR1 and CDR2: SNHLY and FYNNEI. The CDR3 DNA sequence: TGTGCCAGCTCCACGAGCAGGGGCGAAAATGGCTACACCTTC. This gives the protein CASSTSRGENGYTF.

The rearrangement joins TRBV6-6 to TRBJ1-6; D gene uncertain. Germline lookup yields CDR1 MNHNY and CDR2 SVGAGI (reference sequence). The CDR3 contains 12 residues. V was clipped by 11 bases and J by 19 bases, with 24 bases between them. In nucleotides, the CDR3 is TGTGCCTCAAGCGTAGACGGCGAGGTGAGGCACTTT. Encoded protein: CASSVDGEVRHF.

The count of this clone is one. The chain recombines TRBV5-1 with TRBJ1-3, with D possibly being TRBD1 (5 bases). This CDR3 has 14 amino acids. V shed 4 bases and J shed 2 bases, with 10 bases lying between them. Per the germline V gene, CDR1 is SGHRS and CDR2 is YFSETQ. The CDR3 nucleotides read TGCGCCAGCAGCACCCCGGGGGCTGGAAACACCATATATTTT. It encodes CASSTPGAGNTIYF. Looking up the rest from reference TRBV5-1 and TRBJ1-3 gives the full variable domain: KAGVTQTPRYLIKTRGQQVTLSCSPISGHRSVSWYQQTPGQGLQFLFEYFSETQRNKGNFPGRFSGRQFSNSRSEMNVSTLELGDSALYLCASSTPGAGNTIYFGEGSWLTVV.

The chain is built from TRBV5-1 and TRBJ2-5; 12 bases map to TRBD2. There are 21 residues in the CDR3. The V segment lost 1 base and the J segment 4 bases; nucleotides outside the gene matches: 20. The germline gives CDR1 SGHRS, CDR2 YFSETQ. The CDR3 region is CASSLPTPSGSSGGARETQYF. CDR3 nucleotide sequence: TGCGCCAGCAGCTTGCCGACACCCTCAGGATCTAGCGGGGGGGCCCGAGAGACCCAGTACTTC.

This sequence joins TRBV6-2 or TRBV6-3 and TRBJ2-3; TRBD2 matches 12 bases. The length of the CDR3 is 16 residues. The junction had 6 bases not matched to a gene; V was cut back by 4 bases and J by 4 bases. Germline CDR1 reads MNHEY; CDR2 reads SVGEGT. DNA for the CDR3: TGTGCCAGCAGTTTGACTAGCGGGAGTGGCGCAGATACGCAGTATTTT. This sequence encodes CASSLTSGSGADTQYF.

This clone was recorded a few times. V gene TRBV3-1 (or the pseudogene TRBV3-2) combines with J gene TRBJ2-1, with 7 bases fitting TRBD2. The CDR3 extends over 15 amino acids. The germline CDR1 and CDR2 sequences are LGHDT and YNNKEL (reference sequence). The J segment lost 0 bases and the V segment lost 6 bases, leaving 5 bases of the junction unmatched. This CDR3 reads CASREGGISYNEQFF. DNA of the CDR3: TGTGCCAGCAGGGAGGGAGGGATCTCCTACAATGAGCAGTTCTTC.

The chain links TRBV7-9 to TRBJ2-5; D gene unclear. The CDR3 spans 14 residues. Germline V gene sequence: CDR1 SEHNR, CDR2 FQNEAQ (reference sequence). The ends were cut back, 5 bases at V and 2 bases at J, with 12 bases in the middle. CDR3 in amino acids: CASSPLGFQETQYF. The DNA for the CDR3 is TGTGCCAGCAGCCCCCTCGGGTTTCAAGAGACCCAGTACTTC.

CDR3 DNA: TGTGCCAGCAGCTCGTCGCAGTCTGGAAACACCATATATTTT. Its translation: CASSSSQSGNTIYF. The chain is built from TRBV11-2 and TRBJ1-3, with D uncertain. Germline V CDR1 and CDR2: SGHAT, FQNNGV. Trimming shortened V by 4 bases and J by 1 base, and 8 bases separated the two germline ends. This CDR3 has 14 amino acids.

This chain connects TRBV6-5 to TRBJ2-7; 7 nucleotides align to TRBD2. Germline V lookup: CDR1 MNHEY, CDR2 SVGAGI. The length of the CDR3 is 15 residues. V trimming: 6 bases; J trimming: 3 bases; junction bases outside the gene matches: 11. As DNA, the CDR3 is TGTGCCAGCAGCTCACGTGGCGGGACTATCTACGAGCAGTACTTC. This translates into CASSSRGGTIYEQYF.

The gene calls are TRBV2 and TRBJ1-2; TRBD1 aligns across 8 bases. J gave up 2 bases and V 5 bases, and 1 base lay outside the gene matches. This CDR3 spans 13 amino acids. CDR1 and CDR2 (germline): SNHLY, FYNNEI. CDR3 sequence: CASSRTGNYGYTF. The CDR3 coding sequence is TGTGCCAGCAGTAGGACAGGGAACTATGGCTACACCTTC.

The chain links TRBV19 to TRBJ1-4; 9 nucleotides align to TRBD1. The CDR3 loop spans 13 amino acids. Germline CDR1 reads LNHDA; CDR2 reads SQIVND (reference sequence). With V trimmed by 8 bases and J by 8 bases, 6 bases remained unmatched. The CDR3: CASSGTGREKLFF. The CDR3, as DNA: TGTGCCAGTTCCGGGACAGGGAGGGAAAAACTGTTTTTT. Full variable domain (outside the CDR3, taken from reference TRBV19 and TRBJ1-4): DGGITQSPKYLFRKEGQNVTLSCEQNLNHDAMYWYRQDPGQGLRLIYYSQIVNDFQKGDIAEGYSVSREKKESFPLTVTSAQKNPTAFYLCASSGTGREKLFFGSGTQLSVL.

To note about this clone: Distinct nucleotide sequences in the sample also encode this CDR3. This sequence joins TRBV5-1 and TRBJ2-7, with TRBD1 identical over 7 bases. Germline CDR1 and CDR2: SGHRS and YFSETQ. J lost 1 base, V lost 5 bases, and 3 bases had no gene match. CDR3 length: 13 amino acids. CDR3 nucleotides: TGCGCCAGCAGACAGGGGTCGTCCTACGAGCAGTACTTC. Amino acid sequence: CASRQGSSYEQYF.

This chain links TRBV2 with TRBJ1-6, with TRBD1 as a possible D gene (5 bases). The CDR3 spans 14 residues. V lost 2 bases and J lost 18, with 20 bases in between. From germline, CDR1 is SNHLY and CDR2 FYNNEI. CDR3 sequence: CASSEMGGGRTPHF. Written as DNA, the CDR3 is TGTGCCAGCAGTGAAATGGGCGGGGGACGGACTCCCCACTTT.

The chain uses TRBV5-1 and TRBJ1-1, with D unclear. The CDR3 is 14 amino acids. Per the germline V gene, CDR1 is SGHRS and CDR2 is YFSETQ. V lost 4 bases and J lost 1, with 11 bases in between. The CDR3 protein is CASSPGRWNTEAFF. Here the CDR3 DNA reads TGCGCCAGCAGCCCGGGGAGATGGAACACTGAAGCTTTCTTT.

The chain carries TRBV7-8 and TRBJ2-7, with unresolved D. V lost 1 base to trimming and J lost 7 bases, with 17 bases between them. CDR3 length: 15 residues. Germline CDR1 and CDR2: SGHVS and FQNEAQ. CDR3 protein: CASSLDFQVSEEQYF. CDR3 nucleotide sequence: TGTGCCAGCAGCTTAGATTTCCAAGTATCCGAGGAGCAGTACTTC.